Below are 2 T cell receptor beta chains sequenced from a single sample in a study of blood T cell repertoires in COVID-19. Produced via immunoSEQ multiplex PCR; TCRdb's table is partial and in-frame only. The sample includes 210,000 or so clones, roughly 79% of them seen just once. Sequences were obtained from PBMCs or T cells enriched from blood (not recorded which). The source is a woman aged 50 to 65 with acute COVID-19.

This chain connects TRBV28 to TRBJ1-5; a possible D gene is TRBD1 (6 bases). V was pared by 2 bases and J by 6 bases, with 14 bases between. Germline CDR1 MDHEN, CDR2 SYDVKM. The CDR3 is 15 amino acids. The CDR3 bases are TGTGCCAGCAGTTTACCCCAGGGGAGCGGTCAGCCCCAGCATTTT. Protein product: CASSLPQGSGQPQHF.

The chain is built from TRBV12-5 and TRBJ1-1, with D maybe TRBD1 (5 bases). Germline V CDR1 and CDR2: LGHNT, FRNRAP. The ends were cut back, 5 bases at V and 6 bases at J, with 13 bases in the middle. The CDR3 has 13 amino acids. The DNA for the CDR3 is TGTGCTAGTGGTCTCGACGGGGGTTCTGAAGCTTTCTTT. It yields the protein CASGLDGGSEAFF.